The 14 T cell receptor beta chains reported below all come from one sample, sequenced in a study of shared clonotypes between healthy human individuals (TCRdb year 2020). The method was the immunoSEQ multiplex PCR assay. Sourced from immuneACCESS, this table was stored by TCRdb with only in-frame sequences that have V and J called. A share of the clones is absent; for the studies checked, an unresolved V gene accounts for under half, and the remainder has no known explanation. Present in this sample are about 2.1 million clones, just under 95% of which were seen just once. The ten top clones hold 1.5% to 2% of the sample. For the CD8 naive samples, CD45RO-negative cells were positively selected for CCR7, yielding a CD45RA+CCR7+ population from which TemRA cells were excluded. Sequenced: naive CD8+ T cells from PBMCs. The intended sense of this specimen's cell subset or site label: CD45RA+CCR7+. The receptors stem from a man between 18 and 35 years old in good health. Some clones in this sample may be carry-over from other donors' samples.

This chain joins TRBV5-1 and TRBJ2-3; D is uncertain. The CDR3 is 20 residues long. Trimming pared 4 bases from V and 2 bases from J, leaving 29 bases between. Germline V lookup: CDR1 SGHRS, CDR2 YFSETQ. CDR3 nucleotides: TGCGCCAGCAGCCCCGTCCCCCAATACGTGAATGCTGTTCCCACAGATACGCAGTATTTT. Residues: CASSPVPQYVNAVPTDTQYF. The full variable domain, rest sourced from reference TRBV5-1 and TRBJ2-3, is KAGVTQTPRYLIKTRGQQVTLSCSPISGHRSVSWYQQTPGQGLQFLFEYFSETQRNKGNFPGRFSGRQFSNSRSEMNVSTLELGDSALYLCASSPVPQYVNAVPTDTQYFGPGTRLTVL.

This clone has just a few counts. This sample includes further DNA sequences coding for the same CDR3. V usage is TRBV7-3 and J usage is TRBJ1-1; 9 bases fit TRBD1. The CDR3 consists of 15 residues. CDR1 is SGHTA, CDR2 FQGTGA, per germline. Unmatched junction bases numbered 5, after V lost 5 bases and J lost 1 base. The CDR3 sequence: CASSLTGGWNTEAFF. Written as DNA, the CDR3 is TGTGCCAGCAGCCTCACAGGGGGCTGGAACACTGAAGCTTTCTTT.

The chain uses TRBV25-1 and TRBJ1-2; D might be TRBD1 (6 bases). CDR1 and CDR2 from the germline V gene are MGHDK and SYGVNS. This CDR3 is 15 amino acids long. V was cut by 1 base and J by 7 bases, with 16 bases left in between. CDR3 coding DNA: TGTGCCAGCAGTGAATGGGGGGCAGGGGTGAGTGGCTACACCTTC. Translated: CASSEWGAGVSGYTF.

The DNA for the CDR3 is TGTGCCAGCAGCTCTTGGGTTAGCGGGTACTACAATGAGCAGTTCTTC. Its protein product is CASSSWVSGYYNEQFF. This chain connects TRBV7-2 to TRBJ2-1, with TRBD2 matching 7 bases. This CDR3 is 16 amino acids long. The J segment lost 3 bases and the V segment lost 4 bases, leaving 9 bases of the junction unmatched. Germline V CDR1 and CDR2: SGHTA, FQGNSA.

Comments on this clone: The same CDR3 also results from other DNA sequences found in this sample. This sequence joins TRBV29-1 and TRBJ2-1, with 8 bases aligning to TRBD1. The V and J ends lost 8 bases and 4 bases, in that order; junction bases with no gene match: 4. This CDR3 spans 12 amino acids. The germline V gene has CDR1 SQVTM and CDR2 ANQGSEA. CDR3 sequence reads: CSLTGGYNEQFF. In nucleotides, the CDR3 is TGCAGCCTAACAGGGGGATACAATGAGCAGTTCTTC.

The chain employs TRBV9 and TRBJ2-5; D may be TRBD2 (7 bases). V lost 4 bases and J 7 bases, leaving 14 bases between the germline ends. CDR3 length: 13 amino acids. Germline CDR1 SGDLS, CDR2 YYNGEE. In DNA form, the CDR3 reads TGTGCCAGCAGCCCTAAGGGGGGGGTGACCCAGTACTTC. Protein: CASSPKGGVTQYF.

This chain uses TRBV7-3 with TRBJ2-2; D not resolved. The CDR3 has 13 residues. Trimming removed 4 bases at V and 7 bases at J, with 10 bases between. Per germline, CDR1 SGHTA and CDR2 FQGTGA. The CDR3 DNA follows: TGTGCCAGCAGCTCCCTAGTGCTCGGGGAGCTGTTTTTT. This gives the protein CASSSLVLGELFF.

The J gene is TRBJ1-3, the V gene TRBV13, with D maybe TRBD1 (5 bases). Trimming removed 2 bases at V and 3 bases at J, with 14 bases between. The CDR3 sequence is 16 residues long. Germline values: CDR1 PRHDT, CDR2 FYEKMQ (reference sequence). CDR3 coding DNA: TGTGCCAGCAGCTTAATGGGGGATCGAAGTGGAAACACCATATATTTT. It is translated as CASSLMGDRSGNTIYF. Based on the CDR3 plus reference TRBV13 and TRBJ1-3, the full variable domain is AAGVIQSPRHLIKEKRETATLKCYPIPRHDTVYWYQQGPGQDPQFLISFYEKMQSDKGSIPDRFSAQQFSDYHSELNMSSLELGDSALYFCASSLMGDRSGNTIYFGEGSWLTVV.

V and J are TRBV9 and TRBJ2-1, with 11 positions matching TRBD2. The junction had 8 bases not matched to a gene; V was cut back by 3 bases and J by 6 bases. CDR1 is SGDLS and CDR2 is YYNGEE in the germline V gene. The length of the CDR3 is 16 residues. The CDR3 nucleotides are TGTGCCAGCAGCGCCCCTTTAGCGGGAGGGGCCAATGAGCAGTTCTTC. It specifies CASSAPLAGGANEQFF. The full variable domain, with the rest looked up from reference TRBV9 and TRBJ2-1, is DSGVTQTPKHLITATGQRVTLRCSPRSGDLSVYWYQQSLDQGLQFLIQYYNGEERAKGNILERFSAQQFPDLHSELNLSSLELGDSALYFCASSAPLAGGANEQFFGPGTRLTVL.

About this clone itself: Other DNA variants within this sample encode the same CDR3. This chain uses TRBV5-1 with TRBJ2-7; D is unclear. V shed 0 bases and J shed 6 bases, with 7 bases lying between them. Germline values: CDR1 SGHRS, CDR2 YFSETQ. This CDR3 is 12 amino acids long. The CDR3 bases are TGCGCCAGCAGCTTGGGCGGTCTCGAGCAGTACTTC. Its protein is CASSLGGLEQYF. Full variable domain (outside the CDR3, taken from reference TRBV5-1 and TRBJ2-7): KAGVTQTPRYLIKTRGQQVTLSCSPISGHRSVSWYQQTPGQGLQFLFEYFSETQRNKGNFPGRFSGRQFSNSRSEMNVSTLELGDSALYLCASSLGGLEQYFGPGTRLTVT.

The chain joins TRBV5-1 to TRBJ2-4; a possible D gene is TRBD1 (6 bases). There are 14 residues in the CDR3. The V and J ends lost 8 bases and 0 bases respectively, with 12 bases between them. Germline values: CDR1 SGHRS, CDR2 YFSETQ. The CDR3 is CASRQGLAKNIQYF. CDR3 DNA sequence: TGCGCCAGTCGGCAGGGGCTAGCCAAAAACATTCAGTACTTC.

CDR3 in DNA: TGCGCCAGCAGCTTGGTTTCCGGTTTATCGAGCGCTGGAAACACCATATATTTT. Encoded protein: CASSLVSGLSSAGNTIYF. This chain joins TRBV5-1 and TRBJ1-3, with unresolved D. Trimming took 0 bases from V and 2 from J, leaving 18 bases between them. The CDR3 has 18 residues. Germline CDR1 SGHRS, CDR2 YFSETQ.

This chain connects TRBV19 to TRBJ1-2, with 7 nucleotides matching TRBD1. Germline CDR1 reads LNHDA; CDR2 reads SQIVND (reference sequence). The V segment lost 3 bases and the J segment 5 bases; nucleotides outside the gene matches: 3. The CDR3 length is 13 residues. The CDR3 coding sequence is TGTGCCAGTAGTATCGACAGGGAATATGGCTACACCTTC. The encoded protein is CASSIDREYGYTF.

The chain is built from TRBV7-3 and TRBJ2-3, with 10 nucleotides matching TRBD1. J gave up 4 bases and V 4 bases, and 8 bases lay outside the gene matches. CDR1 SGHTA and CDR2 FQGTGA come from the germline V gene. The CDR3 runs to 16 residues. The CDR3 loop is CASSSTTGGGSDTQYF. The CDR3 nucleotides read TGTGCCAGCAGCTCGACGACAGGGGGCGGATCAGATACGCAGTATTTT.